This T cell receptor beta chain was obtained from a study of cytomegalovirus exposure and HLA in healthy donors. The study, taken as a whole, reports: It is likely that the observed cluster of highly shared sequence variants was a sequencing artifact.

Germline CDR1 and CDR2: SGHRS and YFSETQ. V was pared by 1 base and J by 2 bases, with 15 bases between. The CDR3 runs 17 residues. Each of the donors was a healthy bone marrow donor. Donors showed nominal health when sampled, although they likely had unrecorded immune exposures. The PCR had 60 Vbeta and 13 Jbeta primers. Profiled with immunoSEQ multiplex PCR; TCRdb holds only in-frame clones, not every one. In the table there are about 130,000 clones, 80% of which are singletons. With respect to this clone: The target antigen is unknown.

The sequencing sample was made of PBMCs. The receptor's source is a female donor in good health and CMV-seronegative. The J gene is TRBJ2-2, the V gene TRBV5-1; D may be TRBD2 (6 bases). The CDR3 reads CASSLNGRLENTGELFF. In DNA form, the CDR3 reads TGCGCCAGCAGCTTGAACGGTAGACTAGAAAACACCGGGGAGCTGTTTTTT.